This entry lists 18 T cell receptor beta chains sequenced from one sample in a study of technical replicates of blood from a few donors. Profiled with immunoSEQ multiplex PCR; TCRdb holds only in-frame clones, not every one. The top ten clones hold approximately 0.39% of a sample with roughly 80,000 clones, 89% of them seen once. Material: T cells isolated from PBMCs. Receptors originate from a human donor in good health.

The rearrangement uses TRBV12-5 and TRBJ2-2, with a possible D match to TRBD2 (6 bases). V lost 7 bases and J lost 6, with 12 bases in between. Germline loops: CDR1 LGHNT, CDR2 FRNRAP. The CDR3 is made up of 13 amino acids. CDR3 region: CASATGVSGELFF. DNA for the CDR3: TGTGCTAGTGCCACGGGGGTCTCCGGGGAGCTGTTTTTT.

This chain connects TRBV10-1 to TRBJ2-1; 9 bases match TRBD2. The V gene end was trimmed by 8 bases and the J gene end by 0 bases; junction bases not matched to a gene: 11. The CDR3 sequence is 17 residues long. CDR1 and CDR2 (germline): WNHNN, SYGVQD (reference sequence). The CDR3, as DNA: TGCGCCAGCGGCCATAGCGGGAGAGATAGCTCCTACAATGAGCAGTTCTTC. Its protein product is CASGHSGRDSSYNEQFF.

A single count supports this clone. The gene calls are TRBV30 and TRBJ1-3; a possible D gene is TRBD1 (5 bases). The germline CDR1 and CDR2 sequences are GTSNPN and SVGIG (reference sequence). The CDR3 runs 14 residues. The V and J ends lost 6 bases and 0 bases respectively, with 12 bases between them. The CDR3 DNA is TGTGCCTGTTGTACAGGCTCCTCTGGAAACACCATATATTTT. As protein: CACCTGSSGNTIYF. The full variable domain, rest sourced from reference TRBV30 and TRBJ1-3, is SQTIHQWPATLVQPVGSPLSLECTVEGTSNPNLYWYRQAAGRGLQLLFYSVGIGQISSEVPQNLSASRPQDRQFILSSKKLLLSDSGFYLCACCTGSSGNTIYFGEGSWLTVV.

This clone appeared a single time. The gene calls are TRBV7-2 and TRBJ1-3, with TRBD1 identical over 7 bases. The CDR3 spans 17 residues. The germline V gene has CDR1 SGHTA and CDR2 FQGNSA. Trimming cost V 5 bases and J 0 bases; bases outside gene matches: 10. The CDR3 loop reads CASSLRTGPASGNTIYF. CDR3 in DNA: TGTGCCAGCAGCCTCAGGACAGGCCCGGCCTCTGGAAACACCATATATTTT.

This chain links TRBV5-4 with TRBJ2-1; the match to TRBD2 covers 15 bases. The V gene's germline CDR1 is SGHNT and CDR2 YYREEE (reference sequence). The length of the CDR3 is 16 residues. Trimming cost V 5 bases and J 2 bases; bases outside gene matches: 2. The CDR3 DNA is TGTGCCAGCAGGGGGACTAGCGGGAGGCCCTACAATGAGCAGTTCTTC. Protein sequence: CASRGTSGRPYNEQFF.

V and J are TRBV27 and TRBJ2-5; 8 bases are shared with TRBD2. The ends lost 5 bases at V and 3 bases at J; junction bases unmatched: 8. This CDR3 has 15 amino acids. From germline, CDR1 is MNHEY and CDR2 SMNVEV (reference sequence). The CDR3 region is CASSLLAAVKETQYF. The CDR3 nucleotides read TGTGCCAGCAGTCTACTAGCGGCAGTTAAAGAGACCCAGTACTTC.

This clone was seen a single time. This rearrangement joins TRBV6-1 to TRBJ2-7; 7 bases are a match to TRBD2. The CDR3 loop spans 15 amino acids. Looked up from germline, CDR1 is MNHNS and CDR2 is SASEGT. Trimming cost V 2 bases and J 2 bases; bases outside gene matches: 6. The CDR3 region is CASSEPGLLTYEQYF. The CDR3 nucleotides read TGTGCCAGCAGTGAACCGGGACTACTTACCTACGAGCAGTACTTC.

The chain carries TRBV27 and TRBJ2-5; 7 nucleotides agree with TRBD2. The CDR3 spans 15 residues. Germline CDR1 and CDR2: MNHEY and SMNVEV (reference sequence). V trimming: 5 bases; J trimming: 4 bases; junction bases outside the gene matches: 10. The CDR3 DNA reads as TGTGCCAGCAGTCCTGGGACGGGAGGAAGAGAGACCCAGTACTTC. Its protein product is CASSPGTGGRETQYF.

This clone has just one count. J is TRBJ1-1 and V is TRBV4-1, with TRBD1 as a possible D gene (6 bases). The V gene lost 3 bases and the J gene lost 5 bases, with 16 bases spanning the gap. Per germline, CDR1 MGHRA and CDR2 YSYEKL. The CDR3 runs to 15 residues. As DNA, the CDR3 is TGCGCCAGCAGCCACGCTACAGGGACGGGGACTGAAGCTTTCTTT. The encoded protein is CASSHATGTGTEAFF.

This sequence joins TRBV7-9 and TRBJ2-7; 8 bases map to TRBD2. The CDR3 is 12 amino acids. Germline V gene data show CDR1 as SEHNR and CDR2 as FQNEAQ (reference sequence). Trimming took 5 bases from V and 6 from J; bases not matched to a gene: 3. The CDR3 DNA sequence: TGTGCCAGCAGCAGAACTAGCGGCGAGCAGTACTTC. Residues: CASSRTSGEQYF.

Only a few counts were recorded for this clone. V and J are TRBV29-1 and TRBJ1-1; D is possibly TRBD1 (5 bases). CDR3 length: 13 residues. Per germline, CDR1 SQVTM and CDR2 ANQGSEA. The V end was cut by 5 bases, the J end by 0 bases, with 10 bases between. The CDR3 DNA reads as TGCAGCGTTCAGGGAGGCCTGAACACTGAAGCTTTCTTT. Protein: CSVQGGLNTEAFF.

This clone has a handful of counts. V usage is TRBV7-8 and J usage is TRBJ2-1; 8 bases agree with TRBD1. Trimming at V came to 4 bases and at J to 10 bases, leaving 12 bases not matched to a gene. CDR3 length equals 15 residues. Germline V gene data show CDR1 as SGHVS and CDR2 as FQNEAQ. In DNA form, the CDR3 reads TGTGCCAGCAGCTCGACAGGGGTCACAATCAGGGAGCAGTTCTTC. This codes for CASSSTGVTIREQFF.

This clone came up once. The V and J genes are TRBV19 and TRBJ1-2; 7 bases align to TRBD1. CDR3 length: 14 amino acids. The V and J ends lost 5 bases and 4 bases, in that order; junction bases with no gene match: 7. Germline V CDR1 and CDR2: LNHDA, SQIVND (reference sequence). The DNA for the CDR3 is TGTGCCAGTAGTCGAGGGACAGACCTCTATGGCTACACCTTC. Translation gives CASSRGTDLYGYTF.

The table lists this clone with a few counts. J is TRBJ2-7 and V is TRBV5-1; 9 nucleotides agree with TRBD1. Germline CDR1 reads SGHRS; CDR2 reads YFSETQ. J gave up 1 base and V 4 bases, and 3 bases lay outside the gene matches. The CDR3 is made up of 14 amino acids. The CDR3 loop is CASSEGTGSYEQYF. As DNA, the CDR3 is TGCGCCAGCAGCGAAGGGACAGGGTCCTACGAGCAGTACTTC.

The rearrangement uses TRBV6-5 and TRBJ1-2; TRBD1 matches at 9 bases. Germline loops: CDR1 MNHEY, CDR2 SVGAGI. V lost 7 bases and J lost 4; bases outside the gene matches: 7. This CDR3 is 14 amino acids long. The CDR3 region is CASIRGQGAYGYTF. DNA for the CDR3: TGTGCCAGCATTCGGGGACAGGGTGCCTATGGCTACACCTTC.

In this sample, this clone turned up once. This chain joins TRBV30 and TRBJ1-3; D remains ambiguous. V was trimmed by 7 bases and J by 4 bases, leaving 11 bases between them. The CDR3 runs to 12 residues. CDR1 and CDR2 (germline): GTSNPN, SVGIG (reference sequence). CDR3: CASTSGGNTIYF. The CDR3 nucleotides are TGTGCCTCCACCTCGGGAGGAAACACCATATATTTT.

The rearrangement joins TRBV4-1 to TRBJ1-1; tentative D call: TRBD1 (6 bases). Trimming stripped 2 bases from V and 5 bases from J, with 15 bases between. CDR3 length: 15 residues. Germline V lookup: CDR1 MGHRA, CDR2 YSYEKL. DNA for the CDR3: TGCGCCAGCAGCCAATCCTCAGGGGAAAGGACTGAAGCTTTCTTT. Its translation: CASSQSSGERTEAFF.

This clone appeared a single time. The chain is built from TRBV5-1 and TRBJ2-3; the match to TRBD1 covers 7 bases. Per the germline V gene, CDR1 is SGHRS and CDR2 is YFSETQ. This CDR3 region has 14 residues. The trim removed 5 bases at V and 2 bases at J, leaving 5 bases unmatched. The CDR3 nucleotides read TGCGCCAGCAGTCCGGGACAGATCACAGATACGCAGTATTTT. It is translated as CASSPGQITDTQYF. The complete variable domain, with remaining parts taken from reference TRBV5-1 and TRBJ2-3, reads KAGVTQTPRYLIKTRGQQVTLSCSPISGHRSVSWYQQTPGQGLQFLFEYFSETQRNKGNFPGRFSGRQFSNSRSEMNVSTLELGDSALYLCASSPGQITDTQYFGPGTRLTVL.